This entry concerns a single T cell receptor (beta chain). Its target is not known. The data originate from a study of T cells in localized non-small cell lung cancer. Findings and limits, study-wide: A higher density of T cells in blood coincided with extended overall survival. Uninvolved neighboring lung showed the greatest T cell clonality, exceeding tumor. Appearance in adjacent lung was seen for a median approximately 60 of the top 100 tumor clones.

Assay used: immunoSEQ multiplex PCR; TCRdb lists only in-frame clones, some missing. The sample consists of 5,200 or so clones, roughly 88% of them appearing once. The V end was cut by 0 bases, the J end by 4 bases, with 5 bases between. The CDR3 covers 14 residues. Germline assignment: CDR1 SGHRS and CDR2 YFSETQ. The V and J genes are TRBV5-1 and TRBJ1-6; D not certain. This material consisted of peripheral blood mononuclear cells, taken before any cancer treatment. The TCR originated in an older female donor with stage II lung adenocarcinoma. CDR3 sequence: CASSLDFYNSPLHF. Written as DNA, the CDR3 is TGCGCCAGCAGCTTGGACTTTTATAATTCACCCCTCCACTTT. The full variable domain, with the rest looked up from reference TRBV5-1 and TRBJ1-6, is KAGVTQTPRYLIKTRGQQVTLSCSPISGHRSVSWYQQTPGQGLQFLFEYFSETQRNKGNFPGRFSGRQFSNSRSEMNVSTLELGDSALYLCASSLDFYNSPLHFGNGTRLTVT.